The 29 T cell receptor beta chains below all came from one sample that was sequenced in a study of shared clonotypes between healthy human individuals. Some clones are missing from TCRdb's copy, which holds only in-frame ones; the method was immunoSEQ multiplex PCR. The sample yields 230,000 or so clones, about 69% seen once. Sample: memory CD4+ T cells sorted from blood. Subset given: CD45RA-negative fraction. These receptor sequences come from a man aged 25 to 40 in good health.

The CDR3 nucleotides are TGTGCCAGCAGAAGGGGAGTCTACGAGCAGTACTTC. Protein product: CASRRGVYEQYF. The J gene is TRBJ2-7, the V gene TRBV28; TRBD1 or TRBD2 may be the D gene (5 bases each). This CDR3 region has 12 residues. CDR1 and CDR2 (germline): MDHEN, SYDVKM. V was cut by 6 bases and J by 3 bases, with 9 bases left in between.

The chain uses TRBV11-2 and TRBJ2-7, with D possibly matching TRBD2 (6 bases). Trimming took off 1 base at V and 7 bases at J, with 11 bases between the two ends. Looked up from germline, CDR1 is SGHAT and CDR2 is FQNNGV. The CDR3 has 13 residues. CDR3 sequence (DNA): TGTGCCAGCAGCTTAGTTGGTAGCGGTGAGCAGTACTTC. As protein: CASSLVGSGEQYF.

This sequence joins TRBV4-1 and TRBJ2-1, with D maybe TRBD2 (5 bases). Trimming cost V 1 base and J 10 bases, with 11 bases left between them. This CDR3 has 13 amino acids. CDR1 is MGHRA, CDR2 YSYEKL, per germline. The CDR3 region is CASSQGWRLEQFF. The CDR3, as DNA: TGCGCCAGCAGCCAAGGTTGGAGGCTGGAGCAGTTCTTC.

The gene calls are TRBV7-2 and TRBJ2-1, with TRBD2 identical over 12 bases. J was trimmed by 2 bases and V by 5 bases; bases with no gene match: 7. CDR3 length: 17 amino acids. Germline CDR1 is SGHTA and CDR2 is FQGNSA. CDR3 loop: CASSGGLAGLPYNEQFF. CDR3 nucleotide sequence: TGTGCCAGCAGCGGGGGACTAGCGGGCCTTCCCTACAATGAGCAGTTCTTC.

V usage is TRBV29-1 and J usage is TRBJ1-2, with TRBD1 identical over 8 bases. This CDR3 has 12 amino acids. Looked up from germline, CDR1 is SQVTM and CDR2 is ANQGSEA. V was clipped by 6 bases and J by 7 bases; unmatched bases: 7. For the CDR3, the DNA is TGCAGCGTATTGACAGGGGTGGGTGGCTACACCTTC. Amino acid sequence: CSVLTGVGGYTF.

This sequence joins TRBV2 and TRBJ2-2; 11 nucleotides match TRBD2. CDR1 is SNHLY and CDR2 is FYNNEI in the germline V gene. The J segment lost 5 bases and the V segment lost 8 bases, leaving 4 bases of the junction unmatched. The CDR3 loop spans 14 amino acids. This chain's CDR3 is CASGLAGGTGELFF. CDR3 bases: TGTGCCAGCGGCCTAGCGGGAGGAACCGGGGAGCTGTTTTTT.

J is TRBJ1-5 and V is TRBV2, with a tentative D call TRBD1 (5 bases). The germline V and J ends were trimmed by 0 bases and 6 bases, with 12 bases remaining between them. The CDR3 covers 15 residues. Per germline, CDR1 SNHLY and CDR2 FYNNEI. CDR3 DNA sequence: TGTGCCAGCAGTGAAGCGCTGGGGGGGTCTCAGCCCCAGCATTTT. As protein: CASSEALGGSQPQHF.

This clone was detected only a few times. V is TRBV7-6 and J is TRBJ2-7, with 10 bases matching TRBD2. The germline gives CDR1 SGHVS, CDR2 FNYEAQ. V was clipped by 1 base and J by 7 bases; unmatched bases: 16. The CDR3 contains 18 residues. The chain's CDR3 is CASSLVSGALAGVGEQYF. The CDR3 DNA is TGTGCCAGCAGCTTAGTCTCGGGAGCCCTAGCGGGAGTGGGGGAGCAGTACTTC.

The rearrangement joins TRBV5-6 to TRBJ2-1; D gene unclear. V lost 2 bases to trimming and J lost 2 bases, with 14 bases between them. Germline CDR1 SGHDT, CDR2 YYEEEE. The CDR3 has 16 residues. CDR3 sequence: CASSLSKGSTYNEQFF. The CDR3 coding sequence is TGTGCCAGCAGCTTATCGAAGGGAAGCACCTACAATGAGCAGTTCTTC.

This clone occurred many times. The V and J genes are TRBV6-1 and TRBJ2-7; D perhaps matches TRBD1 (6 bases). Germline loops: CDR1 MNHNS, CDR2 SASEGT. This CDR3 comprises 15 residues. The germline V and J ends were trimmed by 8 bases and 7 bases, with 24 bases remaining between them. The CDR3 spells CASHRTDGTKREQYF. Written as DNA, the CDR3 is TGTGCCAGCCACCGGACAGATGGTACTAAACGGGAGCAGTACTTC.

This clone was found a few times. The chain has TRBV6-5 and TRBJ2-1; D tentatively reads TRBD1 or TRBD2 (5 bases each). V was clipped by 6 bases and J by 12 bases, with 24 bases between them. This CDR3 is built from 15 residues. Germline CDR1 reads MNHEY; CDR2 reads SVGAGI. CDR3 sequence reads: CASSPWGNSANGQFF. CDR3 in DNA: TGTGCCAGCAGCCCTTGGGGGAATTCCGCGAACGGGCAGTTCTTC.

The chain combines TRBV9 with TRBJ2-1, with TRBD2 matching over 12 bases. The CDR3 contains 16 residues. The ends lost 0 bases at V and 6 bases at J; junction bases unmatched: 4. Germline values: CDR1 SGDLS, CDR2 YYNGEE. In DNA form, the CDR3 reads TGTGCCAGCAGCGTAGCGGCTAGCGGGAGGGTCAATGAGCAGTTCTTC. Translated, it gives CASSVAASGRVNEQFF.

V is TRBV18 and J is TRBJ2-2; the D is unclear. The CDR3 consists of 13 residues. Deletions cut 3 bases from V and 4 bases from J, with 6 bases between. Per germline, CDR1 KGHSH and CDR2 LQKENI. The CDR3 sequence is CASSPDITGELFF. CDR3 DNA sequence: TGTGCCAGCTCACCTGACATCACCGGGGAGCTGTTTTTT.

Regarding this clone: Germline is not matched at one junction end, which may reflect a read error. The gene calls are TRBV6-1 and TRBJ2-7; D assignment may be TRBD1 or TRBD2 (5 bases each). In germline, CDR1 is MNHNS, CDR2 SASEGT. The CDR3 length is 13 residues. DNA of the CDR3: TGTGCCAGCAGTGAATTAAGTGTAGGGACGGGCGACTTC. This translates into CASSELSVGTGDF.

This rearrangement joins TRBV27 to TRBJ2-5; 9 bases are shared with TRBD2. The CDR3 is made up of 14 amino acids. Trimming at V came to 6 bases and at J to 5 bases, leaving 7 bases not matched to a gene. Germline V gene data show CDR1 as MNHEY and CDR2 as SMNVEV (reference sequence). CDR3 in amino acids: CASSPAGGWETQYF. The CDR3 region has the DNA TGTGCCAGCAGCCCGGCGGGAGGGTGGGAGACCCAGTACTTC.

This clone was seen more than once but under ten times. The chain combines TRBV9 with TRBJ1-4; a possible D gene is TRBD1 (5 bases). This CDR3 is 14 amino acids long. V was shortened by 0 bases and J by 5 bases, with 8 bases between the two germline ends. Germline V CDR1 and CDR2: SGDLS, YYNGEE. The CDR3 sequence is CASSVDPGNEKLFF. CDR3 coding DNA: TGTGCCAGCAGCGTAGATCCAGGGAATGAAAAACTGTTTTTT.

This clone was counted ten times or more. The chain carries TRBV28 and TRBJ2-2; 7 bases align to TRBD2. The CDR3 runs 15 residues. In germline, CDR1 is MDHEN, CDR2 SYDVKM. After removal of 8 bases from V and 4 bases from J, the junction contained 10 bases not matched to a gene. The CDR3 DNA follows: TGTGCCAGCCACGTGGGGCGGGGGTTCACCGGGGAGCTGTTTTTT. Amino acid sequence: CASHVGRGFTGELFF.

The V gene is TRBV6-1, the J gene TRBJ1-4; no firm D call. The CDR3 runs to 12 residues. The germline V gene encodes CDR1 MNHNS and CDR2 SASEGT. Trimming cost V 4 bases and J 5 bases, with 5 bases left between them. Here the CDR3 reads CASSAGNEKLFF. As DNA, the CDR3 is TGTGCCAGCAGTGCCGGGAATGAAAAACTGTTTTTT.

The chain joins TRBV6-1 to TRBJ1-1; 8 bases align to TRBD1. The CDR3 runs to 14 residues. Per the germline V gene, CDR1 is MNHNS and CDR2 is SASEGT. Trimming cost V 7 bases and J 4 bases; bases outside gene matches: 8. The CDR3 region has the DNA TGTGCCAGCACACGACAGGGGTCGGGCACTGAAGCTTTCTTT. Protein sequence: CASTRQGSGTEAFF.

The chain uses TRBV5-1 and TRBJ1-4; no clear D gene. The ends were cut back, 4 bases at V and 4 bases at J, with 8 bases in the middle. CDR3 length equals 13 residues. Germline CDR1 and CDR2: SGHRS and YFSETQ. CDR3 bases: TGCGCCAGCAGCCGGGCCGATAATGAAAAACTGTTTTTT. This gives the protein CASSRADNEKLFF.

This chain uses TRBV2 with TRBJ2-4; 7 positions agree with TRBD1. CDR3 length equals 13 residues. The V and J ends lost 4 bases and 9 bases, in that order; junction bases with no gene match: 6. Germline values: CDR1 SNHLY, CDR2 FYNNEI. The CDR3 nucleotides are TGTGCCAGCAGTGGGGACAGTTTAGGCATTCAGTACTTC. This gives the protein CASSGDSLGIQYF.

The V and J genes are TRBV6-1 and TRBJ2-3, with D possibly matching TRBD2 (5 bases). Between the trimmed V and J ends, which lost 2 bases and 8 bases, there was a span of 8 bases. CDR1 and CDR2 from the germline V gene are MNHNS and SASEGT. The CDR3 spans 12 residues. The CDR3 region has the DNA TGTGCCAGCAGTGAAACTAGTGCTACGCAGTATTTT. This encodes CASSETSATQYF.

V usage is TRBV11-2 and J usage is TRBJ2-1; possible D gene TRBD2, 6 bases. This CDR3 spans 16 amino acids. The V gene's germline CDR1 is SGHAT and CDR2 FQNNGV. With 1 base removed from V and 1 base from J, the gap between germline ends came to 11 bases. This CDR3 is CASSLVAGLSYNEQFF. The CDR3 DNA follows: TGTGCCAGCAGCTTAGTTGCTGGACTATCCTACAATGAGCAGTTCTTC.

This clone has only a few counts. The gene calls are TRBV7-9 and TRBJ1-4; TRBD1 matches at 8 bases. The J segment lost 11 bases and the V segment lost 1 base, leaving 6 bases of the junction unmatched. Germline V gene lookup returns CDR1 SEHNR and CDR2 FQNEAQ (reference sequence). The CDR3 totals 14 residues. As DNA, the CDR3 is TGTGCCAGCAGCTTAGTAGGACAGGGAGGTAAACTGTTTTTT. Protein: CASSLVGQGGKLFF.

This clone was counted a single time. The chain has TRBV11-2 and TRBJ2-1; D remains unclear. The CDR3 extends over 15 amino acids. The ends were cut back, 5 bases at V and 7 bases at J, with 18 bases in the middle. Germline V lookup: CDR1 SGHAT, CDR2 FQNNGV. CDR3 sequence (DNA): TGTGCCAGCAGCCGATCACCAACATACCAGAATGAGCAGTTCTTC. Translating it yields CASSRSPTYQNEQFF.

This chain's CDR3 is CASSPRSSGTGELFF. The CDR3 DNA is TGTGCCAGCTCACCACGGTCTTCGGGTACCGGGGAGCTGTTTTTT. V gene TRBV18 combines with J gene TRBJ2-2; D is unclear. The V end was cut by 1 base, the J end by 5 bases, with 11 bases between. There are 15 residues in the CDR3. Per germline, CDR1 KGHSH and CDR2 LQKENI.

This clone was picked up a small number of times. The chain has TRBV7-2 and TRBJ2-7; D is possibly TRBD1 or TRBD2 (5 bases each). CDR3 length equals 15 residues. The V end lost 0 bases, the J end lost 4 bases, and 13 bases lay between the germline ends. Per the germline V gene, CDR1 is SGHTA and CDR2 is FQGNSA. The CDR3 sequence: CASSLAGTGGYEQYF. CDR3 DNA: TGTGCCAGCAGCTTAGCCGGGACGGGTGGGTACGAGCAGTACTTC. Full variable domain (rest looked up from reference TRBV7-2 and TRBJ2-7): GAGVSQSPSNKVTEKGKDVELRCDPISGHTALYWYRQSLGQGLEFLIYFQGNSAPDKSGLPSDRFSAERTGGSVSTLTIQRTQQEDSAVYLCASSLAGTGGYEQYFGPGTRLTVT.

The V call is TRBV7-2, the J call TRBJ1-5, with D hard to call. V gave up 5 bases and J gave up 3 bases, with 14 bases separating them. The CDR3 has 15 amino acids. The germline V gene encodes CDR1 SGHTA and CDR2 FQGNSA. CDR3 residues: CASSPSPGLNQPQHF. DNA for the CDR3: TGTGCCAGCAGCCCCTCCCCTGGTCTCAATCAGCCCCAGCATTTT. Using reference TRBV7-2 and TRBJ1-5 for the parts outside the CDR3, the full variable domain is GAGVSQSPSNKVTEKGKDVELRCDPISGHTALYWYRQSLGQGLEFLIYFQGNSAPDKSGLPSDRFSAERTGGSVSTLTIQRTQQEDSAVYLCASSPSPGLNQPQHFGDGTRLSIL.

This clone was counted between two and nine times. V is TRBV6-1 and J is TRBJ2-1, with 7 positions matching TRBD1. Germline trimming cut 2 bases from V and 8 bases from J; bases unmatched to any gene: 3. The length of the CDR3 is 13 residues. Germline assignment: CDR1 MNHNS and CDR2 SASEGT. CDR3 protein: CASSETGVHEQFF. CDR3 bases: TGTGCCAGCAGTGAAACAGGGGTCCATGAGCAGTTCTTC.